The subject of this entry is one T cell receptor (beta chain). The antigen remains undetermined. Scientists isolated CD4+ T cells after an approximately 10-day culture period ended. Two doses of BNT162b2 or mRNA-1273 vaccine were administered to participants. Half of the medium was exchanged for IL-2 medium on both days 3 and 7. The sample is drawn from a study of vaccination effects on CD4 cells after COVID-19. Study-level results: Marked contraction was observed in infection-induced and vaccine-induced clones late after vaccination.

Germline CDR1 is LGHDT and CDR2 is YNNKEL (reference sequence). V was clipped by 4 bases and J by 1 base; unmatched bases: 6. The CDR3 covers 16 residues. Some clones are missing from TCRdb's copy, which holds only in-frame ones; the method was immunoSEQ multiplex PCR. The sample gives approximately 60,000 clones, nearly 80% of which show up once; 4.3% is in the top ten. This sequence originates from a human donor who received a COVID-19 vaccine. The rearrangement uses TRBV3-1 (or the pseudogene TRBV3-2) and TRBJ2-1, with 8 bases lining up with TRBD1. The source was CD4+ T cells from PBMCs cultured without peptide, collected after COVID-19 vaccination. DNA of the CDR3: TGTGCCAGCAGCCCCCAGGGGGCTACGTCCTACAATGAGCAGTTCTTC. It encodes CASSPQGATSYNEQFF.